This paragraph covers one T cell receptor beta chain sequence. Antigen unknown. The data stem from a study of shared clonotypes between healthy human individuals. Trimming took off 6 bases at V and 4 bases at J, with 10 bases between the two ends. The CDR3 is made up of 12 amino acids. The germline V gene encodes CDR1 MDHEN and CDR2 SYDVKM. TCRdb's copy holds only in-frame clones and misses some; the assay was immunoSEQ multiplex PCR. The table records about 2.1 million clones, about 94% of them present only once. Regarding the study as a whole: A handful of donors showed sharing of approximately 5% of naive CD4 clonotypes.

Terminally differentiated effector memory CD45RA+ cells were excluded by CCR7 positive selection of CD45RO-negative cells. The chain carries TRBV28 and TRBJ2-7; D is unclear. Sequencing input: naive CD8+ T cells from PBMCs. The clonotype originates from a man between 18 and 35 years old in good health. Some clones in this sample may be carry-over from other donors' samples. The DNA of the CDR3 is TGTGCCAGCAGAACCCCGGGTTACGAGCAGTACTTC. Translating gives CASRTPGYEQYF.